The 10 T cell receptor beta chains below all came from one sample that was sequenced in a study of blood T cells in healthy people across ages. Alongside a J-beta primer mix, a sample-barcoded 5' primer served in a second PCR lasting about 6 to 11 cycles. In TCRdb, the 5' RACE reads were re-called with MiXCR into one record per CDR3 protein. The data hold some 1.6 million distinct CDR3 sequences, with roughly a third observed a single time. Sequencing was done on a sample of blood. These receptors originate from a woman aged 30 to 39 in good health.

To note about this clonotype: The junction and the germline gene differ at one end; a read error may be behind it. The V call is TRBV6-6, the J call TRBJ2-7; possibly TRBD2 for D (7 bases). Per the germline V gene, CDR1 is MNHNY and CDR2 is SVGAGI (reference sequence). The CDR3 extends over 16 amino acids. The CDR3 DNA reads as TGCGCCAGCAGTTCCTCAACGGGGGGCCAAACCTACGAGCAGTACTTC. Its translation is CASSSSTGGQTYEQYF.

The chain is built from TRBV28 and TRBJ2-7; D is possibly TRBD1 or TRBD2 (5 bases each). The CDR3 runs to 16 residues. In germline, CDR1 is MDHEN, CDR2 SYDVKM. V was pared by 8 bases and J by 1 base, with 21 bases between. CDR3 protein: CASVLGVVGASYEQYF. The DNA for the CDR3 is TGTGCCAGCGTACTGGGGGTAGTGGGAGCATCCTACGAGCAGTACTTC.

This clonotype was seen only a few times. The chain links TRBV7-6 to TRBJ2-3; TRBD1 matches 9 bases. This CDR3 is built from 14 residues. Germline values: CDR1 SGHVS, CDR2 FNYEAQ. Unmatched junction bases numbered 1, after V lost 1 base and J lost 5 bases. The chain's CDR3 is CASSLEGQGDTQYF. The CDR3 nucleotides read TGTGCCAGCAGCTTAGAGGGACAGGGAGATACGCAGTATTTT.

The rearrangement uses TRBV27 and TRBJ2-7; 9 bases fit TRBD2. The V segment lost 6 bases and the J segment 0 bases; nucleotides outside the gene matches: 6. CDR1 is MNHEY and CDR2 is SMNVEV in the germline V gene (reference sequence). The CDR3 totals 15 residues. This CDR3 reads CASRPVSGSSYEQYF. DNA of the CDR3: TGTGCCAGCAGACCGGTTAGCGGGAGCTCCTACGAGCAGTACTTC.

This clonotype occurred a few times. V usage is TRBV20-1 and J usage is TRBJ2-1, with 7 nucleotides matching TRBD2. V lost 6 bases and J lost 3; bases outside the gene matches: 11. CDR1 is DFQATT and CDR2 is SNEGSKA in the germline V gene (reference sequence). The CDR3 has 15 amino acids. The CDR3 DNA sequence: TGCAGTGCCTACAGTGGGGGGGAGAGCTACAATGAGCAGTTCTTC. Its translation is CSAYSGGESYNEQFF.

V is TRBV3-1 and J is TRBJ1-5, with TRBD1 matching over 8 bases. The CDR3 spans 17 residues. Germline V gene lookup returns CDR1 LGHDT and CDR2 YNNKEL (reference sequence). V trimming: 0 bases; J trimming: 1 base; junction bases outside the gene matches: 5. The CDR3 DNA follows: TGTGCCAGCAGCCAAGAGGGCAGGGGGCGAAGCAATCAGCCCCAGCATTTT. It codes for CASSQEGRGRSNQPQHF.

About this clonotype itself: One base away lies a much larger clone, so this may be a sequencing read error. The J gene is TRBJ2-5, the V gene TRBV29-1; D perhaps matches TRBD1 (6 bases). This CDR3 is built from 13 residues. In germline, CDR1 is SQVTM, CDR2 ANQGSEA. Written as DNA, the CDR3 is TGCAGCGTCCGTCGGACAGCGCAAGAGTCCCAGTACTTC. It translates to CSVRRTAQESQYF.

This clonotype was observed a handful of times. The chain recombines TRBV5-4 with TRBJ2-5; D is perhaps TRBD1 (6 bases). CDR3 length equals 14 residues. The ends were cut back, 0 bases at V and 5 bases at J, with 11 bases in the middle. Germline lookup yields CDR1 SGHNT and CDR2 YYREEE (reference sequence). CDR3 sequence reads: CASSLEWGPETQYF. The CDR3 bases are TGTGCCAGCAGCTTGGAGTGGGGGCCGGAGACCCAGTACTTC.

This clonotype was observed many times. V and J are TRBV29-1 and TRBJ2-5, with a possible D match to TRBD2 (6 bases). The CDR3 has 14 residues. The V end lost 3 bases, the J end lost 0 bases, and 11 bases lay between the germline ends. CDR1 is SQVTM and CDR2 is ANQGSEA in the germline V gene. The CDR3 DNA follows: TGCAGCGTTGACGGCGGGGTGTACCAAGAGACCCAGTACTTC. This gives the protein CSVDGGVYQETQYF.

This clonotype was seen more than once but under ten times. The gene calls are TRBV6-1 and TRBJ2-3, with D perhaps being TRBD1 or TRBD2 (5 bases each). Looked up from germline, CDR1 is MNHNS and CDR2 is SASEGT. The CDR3 consists of 15 residues. Trimming pared 3 bases from V and 5 bases from J, leaving 15 bases between. CDR3 sequence reads: CASSEGVARIDTQYF. DNA of the CDR3: TGTGCCAGCAGTGAGGGGGTTGCCCGCATAGATACGCAGTATTTT.